This T cell receptor (beta chain) was captured by sequencing in a study of radiotherapy plus CTLA-4 blockade in lung cancer. Patients in the study, people with chemo-refractory metastatic non-small-cell lung cancer, received focal radiation plus ipilimumab CTLA-4 blockade. V was clipped by 6 bases and J by 6 bases; unmatched bases: 8. Germline CDR1 MNHEY, CDR2 SVGAGI. This CDR3 comprises 14 residues. This clone was found a few times. Profiling relied on immunoSEQ multiplex PCR, and the TCRdb table lists in-frame clones only, not all of them. The table has some 70,000 clones, about 80% seen once; the top ten hold about 9.1%.

The receptor was isolated from a human donor with non-small cell lung cancer who had a complete response to radiotherapy plus ipilimumab. The V gene is TRBV6-5, the J gene TRBJ1-5; TRBD1 matches 7 bases. The sample in question was peripheral blood, obtained from a patient treated with radiotherapy plus ipilimumab. The CDR3 bases are TGTGCCAGCAGGCTCGACAGGGATGGTCAGCCCCAGCATTTT. Encoded protein: CASRLDRDGQPQHF.